What follows are 15 T cell receptor beta chains derived from one specimen sequenced in a study of regulatory T cells in long-lasting Graves disease. Sample time point: persistent/refractory GD, antithyroid drugs over 5 years with positive TRAb. Researchers made the TCR library from RNA that was extracted from PBMCs. According to the study, TCR beta libraries were built with iRepertoire HTBI primers and CDR3-region Arm-PCR. TCRdb re-derived calls from the multiplex PCR reads in MiXCR, one entry per CDR3 protein. The profile shows about 660,000 distinct CDR3 sequences, about 32% of them singletons. The sample consisted of peripheral blood mononuclear cells (PBMCs), taken when the disease was refractory, from a patient treated with antithyroid drugs. The receptors were gathered from a female donor with Graves disease.

This clonotype appeared a few times. V and J are TRBV19 and TRBJ1-2, with TRBD1 identical over 9 bases. Germline lookup yields CDR1 LNHDA and CDR2 SQIVND (reference sequence). The CDR3 covers 15 residues. J was trimmed by 2 bases and V by 8 bases; bases with no gene match: 9. The CDR3 loop is CASHIRGQGNYGYTF. The CDR3, as DNA: TGTGCCAGTCATATAAGAGGACAGGGGAACTATGGCTACACCTTC.

This sequence joins TRBV20-1 and TRBJ2-5; 7 bases line up with TRBD1. Unmatched junction bases numbered 10, after V lost 4 bases and J lost 5 bases. The CDR3 is made up of 14 amino acids. In germline, CDR1 is DFQATT, CDR2 SNEGSKA (reference sequence). CDR3 DNA: TGCAGTGCTAAGGGGGCACGCTTTCGTGAGACCCAGTACTTC. This translates into CSAKGARFRETQYF.

The V gene is TRBV11-2, the J gene TRBJ1-2, with D perhaps matching TRBD1 (6 bases). Germline CDR1 and CDR2: SGHAT and FQNNGV. Trimming left V 3 bases short and J 4 bases short, with 15 bases between. The CDR3 is 15 amino acids. The CDR3 bases are TGTGCCAGCAGCTTGGGGAACAGGGAAGTCTATGGCTACACCTTC. Protein product: CASSLGNREVYGYTF.

The chain carries TRBV12-3 or TRBV12-4 and TRBJ1-4; no clear D gene. With 3 bases removed from V and 3 bases from J, the gap between germline ends came to 8 bases. This CDR3 has 14 amino acids. In DNA, the CDR3 is TGTGCCAGCAGTTTCGGGCACGCTAATGAAAAACTGTTTTTT. It encodes CASSFGHANEKLFF.

The rearrangement joins TRBV5-1 to TRBJ1-2; possible D gene TRBD1, 6 bases. This CDR3 comprises 15 residues. Trimming pared 4 bases from V and 1 base from J, leaving 14 bases between. Germline V CDR1 and CDR2: SGHRS, YFSETQ. The CDR3 DNA sequence: TGCGCCAGCAGCGGGGGCGCGGGGGGTAACTATGGCTACACCTTC. Translated, it gives CASSGGAGGNYGYTF.

As to this clonotype: An end of the junction does not agree with germline; a read error may underlie this. The chain employs TRBV28 and TRBJ1-4; TRBD1 is a possible D gene (6 bases). This CDR3 is 15 amino acids long. Germline assignment: CDR1 MDHEN and CDR2 SYDVKM. The CDR3 sequence: CASSPSSQGTEKPFF. In DNA, the CDR3 is TGTGCCAGCAGCCCCTCAAGTCAGGGGACTGAAAAACCGTTTTTT.

This clonotype was detected a few times. The chain employs TRBV19 and TRBJ1-2; D uncertain. V was pared by 1 base and J by 5 bases, with 11 bases between. CDR3 length: 14 residues. Germline loops: CDR1 LNHDA, CDR2 SQIVND (reference sequence). The CDR3 region has the DNA TGTGCCAGTAGTATAGGGGCCGTCTCGTATGGCTACACCTTC. Protein sequence: CASSIGAVSYGYTF.

V is TRBV5-1 and J is TRBJ2-7; 11 bases line up with TRBD1. This CDR3 has 16 amino acids. V trimming: 0 bases; J trimming: 4 bases; junction bases outside the gene matches: 6. The germline CDR1 and CDR2 sequences are SGHRS and YFSETQ. The CDR3 nucleotides read TGCGCCAGCAGCTTGGCCTGGACAGGGGGCGCTTACGAGCAGTACTTC. This encodes CASSLAWTGGAYEQYF. Variable domain in full (rest from reference TRBV5-1 and TRBJ2-7): KAGVTQTPRYLIKTRGQQVTLSCSPISGHRSVSWYQQTPGQGLQFLFEYFSETQRNKGNFPGRFSGRQFSNSRSEMNVSTLELGDSALYLCASSLAWTGGAYEQYFGPGTRLTVT.

This clonotype was recorded at least ten times. The gene calls are TRBV11-1 and TRBJ1-1; D ambiguous. The CDR3 consists of 13 residues. Germline CDR1 reads SGHAT; CDR2 reads FQDESV (reference sequence). With 9 bases removed from V and 3 bases from J, the gap between germline ends came to 14 bases. The CDR3 is CASKQGQYTEAFF. The CDR3, as DNA: TGTGCCAGTAAGCAAGGGCAGTACACTGAAGCTTTCTTT.

This chain links TRBV7-9 with TRBJ1-2; 12 bases line up with TRBD1. Germline V gene sequence: CDR1 SEHNR, CDR2 FQNEAQ (reference sequence). Trimming took 3 bases from V and 7 from J; bases not matched to a gene: 9. The CDR3 has 16 residues. The CDR3 protein is CASSFRPGQGAFGYTF. For the CDR3, the DNA is TGTGCCAGCAGCTTCAGACCGGGACAGGGGGCTTTTGGCTACACCTTC.

With respect to this clonotype: The germline gene is not matched at one end of the junction; a read error may be the cause. CDR3 sequence reads: CASSQGAHYEQYF. The CDR3 DNA follows: TGCGCCAGCAGCCAAGGGGCCCACTACGAGCAGTACTTC. V gene TRBV7-2 combines with J gene TRBJ2-7; tentative D call: TRBD1 (5 bases). The CDR3 length is 13 residues. Per germline, CDR1 SGHTA and CDR2 FQGNSA.

Concerning this clonotype: One base away lies a much larger clone, so this may be a sequencing read error. This sequence joins TRBV11-3 and TRBJ2-5; 12 bases are shared with TRBD2. CDR3 length: 18 residues. Germline V gives CDR1 SGHNT, CDR2 YENEEA. CDR3 protein: CASSFGLAGGSDQETRYF. The CDR3 DNA sequence: TGTGCCAGCAGCTTTGGGCTAGCGGGAGGGTCGGACCAAGAGACCCGGTACTTC.

CDR3 sequence: CSVGPSDGPQHF. CDR3 coding DNA: TGCAGCGTTGGCCCCTCGGACGGTCCCCAGCATTTT. The rearrangement links TRBV29-1 to TRBJ1-5; D remains ambiguous. Germline CDR1 and CDR2: SQVTM and ANQGSEA. The CDR3 runs to 12 residues. V was shortened by 4 bases and J by 10 bases, with 14 bases between the two germline ends. Combining the CDR3 with reference TRBV29-1 and TRBJ1-5 gives the whole variable domain SAVISQKPSRDICQRGTSLTIQCQVDSQVTMMFWYRQQPGQSLTLIATANQGSEATYESGFVIDKFPISRPNLTFSTLTVSNMSPEDSSIYLCSVGPSDGPQHFGDGTRLSIL.

This clonotype was found once. This chain links TRBV28 with TRBJ1-2; TRBD1 aligns across 10 bases. The CDR3 is 14 residues long. CDR1 MDHEN and CDR2 SYDVKM come from the germline V gene. The J segment lost 8 bases and the V segment lost 2 bases, leaving 5 bases of the junction unmatched. CDR3 amino acids: CASSLPGQGRGYTF. The CDR3 DNA follows: TGTGCCAGCAGTTTACCGGGACAGGGGCGAGGCTACACCTTC.

The V and J genes are TRBV6-1 and TRBJ1-2; perhaps TRBD1 as D (5 bases). The CDR3 loop spans 13 amino acids. Between the trimmed V and J ends, which lost 8 bases and 0 bases, there was a span of 10 bases. Germline-derived CDR1 and CDR2 are MNHNS and SASEGT. CDR3 sequence (DNA): TGTGCCAGCGGGGGGGTGTCTAACTATGGCTACACCTTC. This encodes CASGGVSNYGYTF.